Listed below are T cell receptor beta chains from one sample, sequenced in a study of shared clonotypes between healthy human individuals. Sequencing used immunoSEQ multiplex PCR; TCRdb keeps in-frame clones, though not all of them. This sample has 550,000 to 800,000 clones, with 80% to 95% found just once. Sequences were obtained from memory CD8+ T cells from PBMCs. The receptors were gathered from a man between 18 and 35 years old in good health. Some clones in this sample may be carry-over from other donors' samples. Each CDR3 is given with its conserved first and last residue. The D gene is left open where the match is weak. Rows may omit the clone size; those that give it use once, few, many or a size class.

CASSLNGAGGVLTF,TGTGCCAGCAGCTTAAATGGAGCGGGGGGCGTCCTGACTTTC,.,TRBV7-3,TRBD2,TRBJ2-6
CASSLALLNTEAFF,TGTGCCAGCAGCTTGGCCCTCCTAAACACTGAAGCTTTCTTT,.,TRBV5-8,.,TRBJ1-1
CASQGHYGYTF,TGTGCCAGCCAGGGGCACTATGGCTACACCTTC,.,TRBV2,.,TRBJ1-2
CASSVGTGSHEQYF,TGTGCCAGCAGCGTAGGGACAGGGTCCCACGAGCAGTACTTC,.,TRBV9,TRBD1,TRBJ2-7
CASSAGGRHEQFF,TGTGCCAGCAGCGCCGGGGGAAGGCATGAGCAGTTCTTC,.,TRBV5-4,.,TRBJ2-1
CASSLVAGEGTGELFF,TGTGCCAGCAGCTTAGTAGCGGGAGAAGGAACCGGGGAGCTGTTTTTT,.,TRBV7-6,TRBD2,TRBJ2-2
CASSQELVQPNYGYTF,TGCGCCAGCAGCCAAGAATTGGTCCAGCCTAACTATGGCTACACCTTC,.,TRBV4-1,.,TRBJ1-2
CASSSRVARSTDTQYF,TGTGCCAGCAGCTCACGGGTCGCTAGAAGCACAGATACGCAGTATTTT,.,TRBV7-8,.,TRBJ2-3
CASSEGKVEQYF,TGTGCCAGCAGTGAAGGTAAAGTCGAGCAGTACTTC,.,TRBV6-1,.,TRBJ2-7
CAREPIHGTSGTYNEQFF,TGTGCCAGAGAACCGATTCACGGGACTAGCGGGACATACAATGAGCAGTTCTTC,.,TRBV7-8,TRBD2,TRBJ2-1
CATSRAPPAGHTQYF,TGTGCCACCAGCAGAGCGCCCCCCGCGGGGCATACGCAGTATTTT,.,TRBV15,.,TRBJ2-3
CASVRGGSTIDTQYF,TGTGCCAGCGTGAGGGGTGGGAGTACTATAGATACGCAGTATTTT,.,TRBV9,.,TRBJ2-3
CASSSQYTTNEKLFF,TGTGCCAGCAGTTCCCAGTACACAACTAATGAAAAACTGTTTTTT,.,TRBV27,.,TRBJ1-4
CASSQGGGLWETQYF,TGTGCCAGCAGCCAAGGGGGCGGCTTGTGGGAGACCCAGTACTTC,.,TRBV4-2,.,TRBJ2-5
CASSEMTSGFTPDTQYF,TGCGCCAGCAGCGAGATGACTAGCGGGTTCACCCCAGATACGCAGTATTTT,.,TRBV5-1,TRBD2,TRBJ2-3
CSGLHGDTQYF,TGCAGCGGTCTACACGGAGATACGCAGTATTTT,.,TRBV29-1,.,TRBJ2-3
CASSYRDYTGELFF,TGCGCCAGCAGTTACCGGGACTACACCGGGGAGCTGTTTTTT,.,TRBV10-2,.,TRBJ2-2
CASSRQGIGEQYF,TGTGCCAGCAGCAGACAGGGGATTGGCGAGCAGTACTTC,.,TRBV27,TRBD1,TRBJ2-7
CASSLVPGRTEAFF,TGTGCCAGCAGCTTAGTGCCAGGGAGGACTGAAGCTTTCTTT,few,TRBV13,.,TRBJ1-1
CASSYSLDAEAFF,TGTGCCAGCAGTTACTCCCTAGACGCTGAAGCTTTCTTT,.,TRBV6-5,.,TRBJ1-1
CASSNQIGTPEGQYF,TGTGCCAGCAGTAACCAAATCGGGACCCCGGAGGGGCAGTACTTC,.,TRBV28,.,TRBJ2-7
CASSAETGASGGAFF,TGTGCCAGCAGTGCCGAGACAGGGGCTTCCGGAGGAGCTTTCTTT,.,TRBV2,TRBD1,TRBJ1-1
CASSLSGRGEQYF,TGTGCCAGCAGTTTATCAGGGAGGGGCGAGCAGTACTTC,.,TRBV27,TRBD2,TRBJ2-7
CASRFRDRPYEQYF,TGTGCCAGCAGATTCCGGGACAGACCCTACGAGCAGTACTTC,.,TRBV11-2,TRBD1,TRBJ2-7
CASSYSTEAVEQFF,TGTGCCAGCAGTTACTCGACAGAAGCGGTTGAGCAGTTCTTC,.,TRBV6-5,.,TRBJ2-1
CSENTEAFF,TGCAGCGAGAACACTGAAGCTTTCTTT,.,TRBV20-1,.,TRBJ1-1
CATSRDLVLAGPTGNEQFF,TGTGCCACCAGCAGAGATTTGGTCCTAGCGGGGCCCACTGGCAATGAGCAGTTCTTC,.,TRBV15,TRBD2,TRBJ2-1
CASSLGDRGPYEQYF,TGTGCCAGCAGCTTAGGGGACAGGGGGCCCTACGAGCAGTACTTC,.,TRBV7-6,TRBD1,TRBJ2-7
CASSPEHVVYEQYF,TGTGCCAGCAGCCCAGAACATGTGGTGTACGAGCAGTACTTC,.,TRBV6-5,.,TRBJ2-7
CAWSGAIKNGYTF,TGTGCCTGGAGCGGAGCGATAAAGAACGGCTACACCTTC,once,TRBV30,.,TRBJ1-2
CASSFVLAGEDIQYF,TGTGCCAGCAGCTTTGTACTAGCGGGAGAGGACATTCAGTACTTC,.,TRBV7-9,TRBD2,TRBJ2-4
CASSLGDRGPYEQYF,TGTGCCAGCAGCTTGGGAGACAGGGGGCCCTACGAGCAGTACTTC,.,TRBV5-4,TRBD1,TRBJ2-7
CASSVDPSSYNEQFF,TGTGCCAGCAGCGTAGATCCTAGCTCCTACAATGAGCAGTTCTTC,.,TRBV9,.,TRBJ2-1
CASSLGQGDTEAFF,TGTGCCAGCAGCCTAGGACAGGGTGACACTGAAGCTTTCTTT,.,TRBV14,TRBD1,TRBJ1-1
CASSLKLDYTGELFF,TGTGCCAGCAGCTTAAAGCTCGACTACACCGGGGAGCTGTTTTTT,.,TRBV7-6,.,TRBJ2-2
CASEGILRETQYF,TGTGCCAGCGAAGGGATTCTTCGAGAGACCCAGTACTTC,.,TRBV2,.,TRBJ2-5
CASRLLRILCDEQFF,TGTGCCAGCAGACTACTCCGGATCCTATGCGATGAGCAGTTCTTC,.,TRBV6-4,.,TRBJ2-1
CASSEYWSGRGETQYF,TGCGCCAGCAGTGAGTACTGGTCGGGCAGGGGGGAGACCCAGTACTTC,.,TRBV10-1,TRBD1,TRBJ2-5
CASSIDLEVAKNIQYF,TGTGCCAGTAGTATAGATCTCGAGGTAGCCAAAAACATTCAGTACTTC,.,TRBV19,.,TRBJ2-4
CASSVSRTGIYGYTF,TGTGCCAGCAGCGTAAGCCGAACAGGGATCTATGGCTACACCTTC,.,TRBV9,.,TRBJ1-2
CASSLSPTYGGPQHF,TGTGCCAGCAGTTTATCGCCTACCTACGGGGGGCCCCAGCATTTT,.,TRBV27,.,TRBJ1-5
CASGGQGSYEQYF,TGTGCCAGCGGGGGACAGGGATCCTACGAGCAGTACTTC,.,TRBV27,TRBD1,TRBJ2-7
CASSLFSGGGRTEAFF,TGTGCCAGCAGTTTATTTTCTGGTGGGGGGCGGACTGAAGCTTTCTTT,.,TRBV28,.,TRBJ1-1
CAIRYDRAYEQYF,TGTGCCATCAGATACGACCGGGCCTACGAGCAGTACTTC,.,TRBV10-3,.,TRBJ2-7
CASSPGQAEFKGYEQYF,TGCGCCAGCAGCCCCGGACAGGCGGAGTTTAAAGGCTACGAGCAGTACTTC,.,TRBV4-1,TRBD1,TRBJ2-7
CASSPGLARYEQYF,TGTGCCAGCAGTCCAGGACTAGCGAGATACGAGCAGTACTTC,.,TRBV6-6,TRBD2,TRBJ2-7
CSVADPRYEQYF,TGCAGCGTTGCGGACCCACGCTACGAGCAGTACTTC,once,TRBV29-1,.,TRBJ2-7
CASSLTAPGTSERQYF,TGTGCCAGCAGTTTGACGGCCCCCGGGACTAGCGAAAGACAGTACTTC,.,TRBV28,TRBD2,TRBJ2-7
CASSHLFGGGIAKNIQYF,TGCGCCAGCAGCCATCTTTTCGGTGGCGGGATAGCCAAAAACATTCAGTACTTC,.,TRBV4-1,.,TRBJ2-4
CASSVAQDRSTDTQYF,TGTGCCAGCAGCGTAGCGCAGGACAGGAGCACAGATACGCAGTATTTT,.,TRBV9,TRBD1,TRBJ2-3
CASSLVQGQNTEAFF,TGTGCCAGCAGCTTAGTGCAGGGACAGAACACTGAAGCTTTCTTT,.,TRBV7-2,.,TRBJ1-1
CASRRSGNQETQYF,TGTGCCAGCAGAAGAAGCGGGAATCAAGAGACCCAGTACTTC,.,TRBV28,TRBD2,TRBJ2-5
CASSDDGTNNYEQYF,TGTGCCAGCAGTGACGATGGGACAAATAACTACGAGCAGTACTTC,.,TRBV2,.,TRBJ2-7
CATSDRGRETQYF,TGTGCCACCTCGGACAGGGGAAGAGAGACCCAGTACTTC,.,TRBV19,TRBD1,TRBJ2-5
CASSRRTDRDYYEQYF,TGTGCCAGCAGCCGAAGGACGGACAGGGATTACTACGAGCAGTACTTC,.,TRBV5-4,TRBD1,TRBJ2-7
CATRTGNYGYTF,TGTGCCACCAGGACAGGGAACTATGGCTACACCTTC,few,TRBV19,TRBD1,TRBJ1-2
CATSRDARVAKNIQYF,TGTGCCACCAGCAGAGACGCGAGGGTAGCCAAAAACATTCAGTACTTC,.,TRBV15,.,TRBJ2-4
CASRGEDTEAFF,TGCGCCAGCAGGGGAGAGGACACTGAAGCTTTCTTT,.,TRBV5-1,.,TRBJ1-1
CASSSRKPNQNEQFF,TGTGCCAGCAGTTCTAGGAAACCCAACCAAAATGAGCAGTTCTTC,.,TRBV28,.,TRBJ2-1